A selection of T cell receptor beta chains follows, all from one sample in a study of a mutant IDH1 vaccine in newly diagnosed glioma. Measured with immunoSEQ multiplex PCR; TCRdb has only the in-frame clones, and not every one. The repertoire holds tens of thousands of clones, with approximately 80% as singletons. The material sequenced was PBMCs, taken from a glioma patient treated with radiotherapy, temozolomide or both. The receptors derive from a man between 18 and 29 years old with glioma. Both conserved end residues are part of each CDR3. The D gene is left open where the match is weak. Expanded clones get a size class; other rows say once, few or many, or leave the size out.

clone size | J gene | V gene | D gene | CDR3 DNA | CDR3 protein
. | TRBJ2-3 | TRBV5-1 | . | TGCGCCAGCAGCTCTAGCACGGGGGATACGCAGTATTTT | CASSSSTGDTQYF
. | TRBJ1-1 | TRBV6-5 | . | TGTGCCAGCAGTCTCTACATGAACACTGAAGCTTTCTTT | CASSLYMNTEAFF
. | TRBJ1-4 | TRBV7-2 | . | TGTGCCAGCAGCTTAGTTTGGGGGCTAAGTGAAAAACTGTTTTTT | CASSLVWGLSEKLFF
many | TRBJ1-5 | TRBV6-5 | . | TGTGCCAGCAGTTACTCAGCCGATCAGCCCCAGCATTTT | CASSYSADQPQHF
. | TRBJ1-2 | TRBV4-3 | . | TGCGCCAGCAGCCATACCGGGGTTGCGGGCTACACCTTC | CASSHTGVAGYTF
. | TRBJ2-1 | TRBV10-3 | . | TGTGCCATCAGTGAGTCTTTGGGCTACAATGAGCAGTTCTTC | CAISESLGYNEQFF
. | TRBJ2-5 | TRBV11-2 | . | TGTGCCAGCACCTCGAGGGGCGGACGGGAGACCCAGTACTTC | CASTSRGGRETQYF
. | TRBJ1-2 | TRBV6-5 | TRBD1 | TGTGCCAGCAGTTACTTCAACAGGGGGAGGTATGGCTACACCTTC | CASSYFNRGRYGYTF
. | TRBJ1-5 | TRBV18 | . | TGTGCCAGCTCACCAAGTCCCCGACAGATCAATCAGCCCCAGCATTTT | CASSPSPRQINQPQHF
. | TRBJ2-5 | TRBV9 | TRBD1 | TGTGCCAGCAGCGTAGTGGGACAGGGCAAAGAGACCCAGTACTTC | CASSVVGQGKETQYF
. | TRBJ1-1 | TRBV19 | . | TGTGCCAGTAGTATAGCTAGGGCAGGGGAGAGGGCTGAAGCTTTCTTT | CASSIARAGERAEAFF
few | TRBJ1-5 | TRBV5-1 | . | TGCGCCAGCAGCTTGAACAACAATCAGCCCCAGCATTTT | CASSLNNNQPQHF
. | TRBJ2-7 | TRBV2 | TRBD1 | TGTGCCACCACCCGGGACAGCTCCTACGAGCAGTACTTC | CATTRDSSYEQYF
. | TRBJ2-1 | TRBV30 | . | TGTGCCTGGAATGGTTTGGTGAGGGAGCAGTTCTTC | CAWNGLVREQFF